This T cell receptor (beta chain) was sequenced in a study of PD-1 blockade in mismatch repair-deficient tumors. On the study more broadly: Enrolled about 2013-2017, patients had progressing, pretreated mismatch repair-deficient cancers of around 12 types. Whole-study results and caveats: Tumor-resident clones, often absent from pretreatment blood, expanded after pembrolizumab and then contracted.

Comment on this clone: As yet, its antigen is unknown.

TCRdb's table, derived via immunoSEQ multiplex PCR, lists solely in-frame clones and lacks some. This sample has 38,000 or so clones; 70% to 90% occur once, and the top ten carry approximately 3.5%. PCR or immunohistochemistry showed mismatch repair deficiency in every enrolled patient. A few pembrolizumab responders had their TCRs sequenced. The CDR3 totals 13 residues. Germline values: CDR1 SGHVS, CDR2 FQNEAQ. Between the trimmed V and J ends, which lost 5 bases and 1 base, there was a span of 7 bases. The starting material was peripheral blood, obtained approximately 1.5 years after starting pembrolizumab. The source of this sequence is an adult with mismatch repair-deficient cancer. This chain joins TRBV7-8 and TRBJ2-3; unclear D gene. The CDR3 DNA follows: TGTGCCAGCAGCCCCAAGGGCACAGATACGCAGTATTTT. Translated, it gives CASSPKGTDTQYF.